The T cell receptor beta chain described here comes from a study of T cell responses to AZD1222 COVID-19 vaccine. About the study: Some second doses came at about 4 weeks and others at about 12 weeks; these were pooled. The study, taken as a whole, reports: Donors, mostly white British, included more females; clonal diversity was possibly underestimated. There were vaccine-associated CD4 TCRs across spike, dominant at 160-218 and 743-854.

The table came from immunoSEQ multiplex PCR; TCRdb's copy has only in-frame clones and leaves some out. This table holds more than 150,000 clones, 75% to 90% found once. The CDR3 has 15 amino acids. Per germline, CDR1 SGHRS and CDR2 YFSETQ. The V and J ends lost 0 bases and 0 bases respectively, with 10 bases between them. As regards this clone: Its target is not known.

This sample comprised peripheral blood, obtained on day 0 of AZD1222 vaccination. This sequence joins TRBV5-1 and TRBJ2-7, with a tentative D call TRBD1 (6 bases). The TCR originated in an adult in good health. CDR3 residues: CASSLGGLPSYEQYF. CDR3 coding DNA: TGCGCCAGCAGCTTGGGGGGGCTCCCCTCCTACGAGCAGTACTTC.